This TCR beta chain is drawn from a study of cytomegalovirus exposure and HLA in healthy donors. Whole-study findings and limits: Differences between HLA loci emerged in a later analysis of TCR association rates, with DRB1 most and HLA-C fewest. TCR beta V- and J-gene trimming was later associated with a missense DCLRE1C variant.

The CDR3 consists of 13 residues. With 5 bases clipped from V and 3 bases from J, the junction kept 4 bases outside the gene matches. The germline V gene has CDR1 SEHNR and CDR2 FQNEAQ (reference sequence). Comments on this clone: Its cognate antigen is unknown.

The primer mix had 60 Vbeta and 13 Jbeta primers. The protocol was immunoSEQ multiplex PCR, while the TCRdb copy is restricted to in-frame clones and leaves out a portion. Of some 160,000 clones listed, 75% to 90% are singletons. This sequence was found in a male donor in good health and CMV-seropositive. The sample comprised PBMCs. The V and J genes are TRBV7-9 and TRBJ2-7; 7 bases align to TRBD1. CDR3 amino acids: CASSLHRGYEQYF. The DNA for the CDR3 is TGTGCCAGCAGCCTCCACAGGGGCTACGAGCAGTACTTC.